These T cell receptor beta chains were read from a single sample in a study of T cell responses to AZD1222 COVID-19 vaccine. Sequenced by immunoSEQ multiplex PCR; TCRdb stores in-frame clones only, minus some. This repertoire shows 120,000 or so clones, approximately 86% found once; its top ten account for roughly 15%. Material: peripheral blood, obtained 28 days after the second AZD1222 dose. These receptors were obtained from an adult who received the AZD1222 COVID-19 vaccine. The CDR3 runs from the conserved cysteine through the conserved F or W. A D gene is named only where the DNA matches it firmly. The size of a clone is reported for some rows only, either as once, few or many, or as a class for expanded clones.

V	J	D	size	DNA	CDR3
TRBV13	TRBJ1-2	-	once	TGTGCCAGCAGCTTATCGAATTGGCCTCGCGTGGGCTACACCTTC	CASSLSNWPRVGYTF
TRBV6-1	TRBJ1-6	-	-	TGTGCCAGCAGTGAATTGGGGGGTATCGGCTCACCCCTCCACTTT	CASSELGGIGSPLHF
TRBV10-1	TRBJ2-3	-	-	TGCGCCAGCAGTGGGAACACAGATACGCAGTATTTT	CASSGNTDTQYF
TRBV4-3	TRBJ2-5	TRBD2	-	TGCGCCAGCAGCCAAGGCACTAGCGGGTCTCGGGAGACCCAGTACTTC	CASSQGTSGSRETQYF
TRBV7-9	TRBJ1-4	-	-	TGTGCCAGCAGCTGGGGTCGGCTAACTAATGAAAAACTGTTTTTT	CASSWGRLTNEKLFF
TRBV18	TRBJ1-6	-	-	TGTGCCAGCTCACCTCAAGTACAGGGTGGGGGTTCACCCCTCCACTTT	CASSPQVQGGGSPLHF
TRBV5-1	TRBJ1-5	TRBD1	-	TGCGCCAGCAGCCCGGGGACAGGGGGTGGTCAGCCCCAGCATTTT	CASSPGTGGGQPQHF
TRBV7-3	TRBJ1-1	-	-	TGTGCCAGCAGCTTATCAGGGAACACTGAAGCTTTCTTT	CASSLSGNTEAFF
TRBV5-1	TRBJ2-7	TRBD2	-	TGCGCCAGCAGCTTCGGGACTAGCGACTACGAGCAGTACTTC	CASSFGTSDYEQYF
TRBV6-1	TRBJ1-6	-	-	TGTGCCAGCAGTGCTAGGGAACAGGCCTTCTATAATTCACCCCTCCACTTT	CASSAREQAFYNSPLHF
TRBV18	TRBJ1-2	-	-	TGTGCCAGCTCAACGCAGGCCAACTATGGCTACACCTTC	CASSTQANYGYTF
TRBV9	TRBJ2-2	TRBD2	-	TGTGCCAGCAGCGTAGCTCCGGGACTAGTCCCACCCACCGGGGAGCTGTTTTTT	CASSVAPGLVPPTGELFF
TRBV6-2/TRBV6-3	TRBJ2-3	-	-	TGTGCCAGCAGTTACTCGTGGAGGGGGGGTTCCGTTACGCAGTATTTT	CASSYSWRGGSVTQYF
TRBV6-5	TRBJ1-3	-	-	TGTGCCAGCAGCCCCGCAGGAAGTGGAAACACCATATATTTT	CASSPAGSGNTIYF
TRBV3-1/TRBV3-2	TRBJ2-1	TRBD2	-	TGTGCCAGCAGCCAAGTAAGCGGGAGGTCCCGGAATGAGCAGTTCTTC	CASSQVSGRSRNEQFF
TRBV5-1	TRBJ2-2	TRBD2	-	TGCGCCAGCAGCCCCTTAGCGGGAGGGAACACCGGGGAGCTGTTTTTT	CASSPLAGGNTGELFF
TRBV6-5	TRBJ2-2	-	-	TGTGCCAGCAGAAGGGAGACCTCGTCCGGGGAGCTGTTTTTT	CASRRETSSGELFF
TRBV4-2	TRBJ2-1	TRBD2	-	TGTGCCAGCAGCCCAAGAAGCGGGAACGTATGGGATGAGCAGTTCTTC	CASSPRSGNVWDEQFF
TRBV6-2/TRBV6-3	TRBJ2-2	TRBD1	-	TGTGCCAGCAGTTACCCCACAGGGGGTCTTTCCAACACCGGGGAGCTGTTTTTT	CASSYPTGGLSNTGELFF
TRBV6-6	TRBJ1-6	-	-	TGTGCCAGCAGTTTGGGATACTCACCCCTCCACTTT	CASSLGYSPLHF
TRBV6-5	TRBJ2-7	TRBD2	once	TGTGCCAGCAGTCCAACAGCGGGGGCTCTTAACGAGCAGTACTTC	CASSPTAGALNEQYF
TRBV25-1	TRBJ1-2	-	-	TGTGCCAGCAGTGATTCTAAGGTCTATGGCTACACCTTC	CASSDSKVYGYTF
TRBV11-2	TRBJ1-1	-	-	TGTGCCAGCAGCTGGGACGGGAACACTGAAGCTTTCTTT	CASSWDGNTEAFF
TRBV18	TRBJ1-1	TRBD1	once	TGTGCCAGCTCACCACCAGGGCAGGGGGCCCTGAACACTGAAGCTTTCTTT	CASSPPGQGALNTEAFF
TRBV19	TRBJ1-1	-	-	TGTGCCAGTAGAGCCGGGACGACTGAAGCTTTCTTT	CASRAGTTEAFF
TRBV23-1	TRBJ2-7	TRBD1	-	TGCGCCAGCAGCCCATTCGGACAGGGTGGCTACGAGCAGTACTTC	CASSPFGQGGYEQYF
TRBV9	TRBJ1-2	-	-	TGTGCCAGCAGCGTAGCTGGGGGCACCTATGGCTACACCTTC	CASSVAGGTYGYTF
TRBV27	TRBJ2-7	-	-	TGTGCCAGCAGCCCGGAGGGGGGGGTTTTAGAAGAGCAGTACTTC	CASSPEGGVLEEQYF
TRBV27	TRBJ1-2	TRBD1	-	TGTGCCAGCAGTTTTATACCGACAGGGAGTCACACCTTC	CASSFIPTGSHTF
TRBV27	TRBJ2-5	-	-	TGTGCCAGCAGTTTCACAGGGGTGGGAGGAGAGACCCAGTACTTC	CASSFTGVGGETQYF
TRBV29-1	TRBJ2-3	-	-	TGCAGCGTTGAAGATGCGAAGTGGGGCACAGATACGCAGTATTTT	CSVEDAKWGTDTQYF
TRBV10-3	TRBJ1-3	-	-	TGTGCCATCACCGCTGATAGAACTGGAAACACCATATATTTT	CAITADRTGNTIYF
TRBV2	TRBJ2-1	-	-	TGTGCCAACTACGGCCGAGCCTTGTTCTTC	CANYGRALFF
TRBV5-5	TRBJ1-4	-	-	TGTGCCAGCAGCTTGTTAGCAACTAATGAAAAACTGTTTTTT	CASSLLATNEKLFF
TRBV29-1	TRBJ1-1	-	-	TGCAGCGTTGAAGATTCTTTATTTGCTTACAACACTGAAGCTTTCTTT	CSVEDSLFAYNTEAFF
TRBV5-6	TRBJ1-5	-	-	TGTGCCAGCAGCCCCGACGTAAATCAGCCCCAGCATTTT	CASSPDVNQPQHF
TRBV6-1	TRBJ1-6	TRBD1	once	TGTGCCAGCAGTGAGCTAGGGGGCAGAAATTCACCCCTCCACTTT	CASSELGGRNSPLHF
TRBV28	TRBJ1-1	-	-	TGTGCCAGCAGCTCCCAGGCGATGAACACTGAAGCTTTCTTT	CASSSQAMNTEAFF
TRBV2	TRBJ1-1	-	-	TGTGCCAGCAGTTTGGGAGAAGCTTTCTTT	CASSLGEAFF
TRBV12-5	TRBJ2-1	-	-	TGTGCTAGTGGCATGCAGAACAATGAGCAGTTCTTC	CASGMQNNEQFF
TRBV7-8	TRBJ2-3	TRBD1	-	TGTGCCAGCAGCTGGGGACAGGGTGCAGATACGCAGTATTTT	CASSWGQGADTQYF
TRBV5-1	TRBJ1-4	-	-	TGCGCCAGCAGCCCCGAAAGCACTAATGAAAAACTGTTTTTT	CASSPESTNEKLFF
TRBV12-3/TRBV12-4	TRBJ1-1	-	-	TGTGCCAGCAGTTTATATGGGGGTGAAGCTTTCTTT	CASSLYGGEAFF
TRBV28	TRBJ2-3	TRBD2	-	TGTGCCAGCAGTCCCGGGACTAGCGGACAAACTAGCACAGATACGCAGTATTTT	CASSPGTSGQTSTDTQYF
TRBV28	TRBJ1-4	-	medium-sized	TGTGCCAGCAGTCCCTCGGGGGGTCCTAATGAAAAACTGTTTTTT	CASSPSGGPNEKLFF
TRBV7-2	TRBJ1-6	-	-	TGTGCCAGCAGCTTCGGCCAGGGGTATTCACCCCTCCACTTT	CASSFGQGYSPLHF
TRBV10-3	TRBJ2-3	-	-	TGTGCCATCAGTGGGGATACAGATACGCAGTATTTT	CAISGDTDTQYF
TRBV28	TRBJ1-1	-	-	TGTGCCAGCAGTTTTGAGGACCGGGACCGGGCTTTCTTT	CASSFEDRDRAFF
TRBV3-1/TRBV3-2	TRBJ1-3	-	-	TGTGCCAGCAGCCAAGGGGGGGCAACCGGAAACACCATATATTTT	CASSQGGATGNTIYF
TRBV7-4	TRBJ1-6	-	once	TGTGCCAGCAGCTTAGAAATGTGTTACTCCTATAATTCACCCCTCCACTTT	CASSLEMCYSYNSPLHF